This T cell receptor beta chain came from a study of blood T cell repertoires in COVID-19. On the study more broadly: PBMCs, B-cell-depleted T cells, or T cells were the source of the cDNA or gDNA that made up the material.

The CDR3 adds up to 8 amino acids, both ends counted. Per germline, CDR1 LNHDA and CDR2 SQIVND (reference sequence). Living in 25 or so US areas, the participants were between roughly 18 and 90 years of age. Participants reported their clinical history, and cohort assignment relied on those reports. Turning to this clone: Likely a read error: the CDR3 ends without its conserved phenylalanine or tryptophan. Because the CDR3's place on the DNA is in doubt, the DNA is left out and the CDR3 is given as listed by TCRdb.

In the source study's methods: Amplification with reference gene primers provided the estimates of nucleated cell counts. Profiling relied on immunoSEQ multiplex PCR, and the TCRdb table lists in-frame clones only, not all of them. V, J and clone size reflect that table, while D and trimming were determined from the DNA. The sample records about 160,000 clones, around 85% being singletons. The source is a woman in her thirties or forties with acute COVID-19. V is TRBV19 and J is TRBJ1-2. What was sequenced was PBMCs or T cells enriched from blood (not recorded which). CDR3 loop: CARGGGVV.